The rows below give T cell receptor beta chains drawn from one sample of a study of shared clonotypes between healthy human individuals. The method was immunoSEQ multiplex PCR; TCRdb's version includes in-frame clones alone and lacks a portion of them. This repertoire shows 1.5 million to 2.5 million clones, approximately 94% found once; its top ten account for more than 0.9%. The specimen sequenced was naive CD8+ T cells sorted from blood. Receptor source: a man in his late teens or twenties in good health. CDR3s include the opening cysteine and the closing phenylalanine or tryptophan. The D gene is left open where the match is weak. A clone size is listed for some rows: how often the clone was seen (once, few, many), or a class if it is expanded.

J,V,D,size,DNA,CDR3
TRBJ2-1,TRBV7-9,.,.,TGTGCCAGCAGCTCGGACTTTTACAATGAGCAGTTCTTC,CASSSDFYNEQFF
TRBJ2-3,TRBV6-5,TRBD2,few,TGTGCCAGCAGTTCTAGCGGAGGCACAGATACGCAGTATTTT,CASSSSGGTDTQYF
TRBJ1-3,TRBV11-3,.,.,TGTGCCAGCAGCTTAGAAAGGTCTAGGTCTGGAAACACCATATATTTT,CASSLERSRSGNTIYF
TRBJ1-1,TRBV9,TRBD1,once,TGTGCCAGCGGAGGACAGGGGACTGAAGCTTTCTTT,CASGGQGTEAFF
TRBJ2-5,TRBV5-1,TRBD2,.,TGCGCCAGCAGCTTGGAGGGACTAGGGCAAGAGACCCAGTACTTC,CASSLEGLGQETQYF
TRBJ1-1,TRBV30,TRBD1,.,TGTGCCTGGAGGGACAGGGGTATAAATACTGAAGCTTTCTTT,CAWRDRGINTEAFF
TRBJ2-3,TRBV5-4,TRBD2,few,TGTGCCAGCAGCTTGGGGCCGCTAGCGGGGGGCACAGATACGCAGTATTTT,CASSLGPLAGGTDTQYF
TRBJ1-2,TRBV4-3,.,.,TGCGCCAGCAGCCAAGCGGCCGGGGAAGGGGGCTACACCTTC,CASSQAAGEGGYTF
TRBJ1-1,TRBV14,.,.,TGTGCCAGCAGCCAAGTCGAGTGGAGTATGAACACTGAAGCTTTCTTT,CASSQVEWSMNTEAFF
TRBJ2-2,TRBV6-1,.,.,TGTGCCAGCAGTGATCATGTAGTCCGGGGCGCCGGGGAGCTGTTTTTT,CASSDHVVRGAGELFF
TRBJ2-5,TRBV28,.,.,TGTGCCAGCAGTTTAGTGGGGGTCGGCGAGACCCAGTACTTC,CASSLVGVGETQYF
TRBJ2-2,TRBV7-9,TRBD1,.,TGTGCCAGCAGCTACAAGACAGGGGTGCCCAACACCGGGGAGCTGTTTTTT,CASSYKTGVPNTGELFF
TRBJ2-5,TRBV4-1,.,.,TGCGCCAGCAGCCAAGGGACGGTAGAGACCCAGTACTTC,CASSQGTVETQYF
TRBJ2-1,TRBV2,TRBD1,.,TGTGCCAGCAGTGAAGCAAAGGGGGCCCCCTACAATGAGCAGTTCTTC,CASSEAKGAPYNEQFF
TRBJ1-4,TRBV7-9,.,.,TGTGCCAGCAGTTTAGCTCAGGGATCCCGAAAACTGTTTTTT,CASSLAQGSRKLFF
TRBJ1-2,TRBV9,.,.,TGTGCCAGCAGCCCGGGGGTGCTCTATGGCTACACCTTC,CASSPGVLYGYTF
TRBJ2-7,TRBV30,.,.,TGTGCCTGGAGTCACGGAACCTACGAGCAGTACTTC,CAWSHGTYEQYF
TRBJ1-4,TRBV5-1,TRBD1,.,TGCGCCAGCAGCCCCCGACAGGGTATTAATGAAAAACTGTTTTTT,CASSPRQGINEKLFF
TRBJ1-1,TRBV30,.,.,TGTGCCTGGGGGGGCGGGGCCTCTGAAGCTTTCTTT,CAWGGGASEAFF
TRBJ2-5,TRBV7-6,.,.,TGTGCCAGCAGCAGGGGACAGGGACTAGATGAGACCCAGTACTTC,CASSRGQGLDETQYF
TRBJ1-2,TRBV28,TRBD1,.,TGTGCCAGCAGCCCCACAGGGGACTATGGCTACACCTTC,CASSPTGDYGYTF
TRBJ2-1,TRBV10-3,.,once,TGTGCCACACCCAGGGATTACAATGAGCAGTTCTTC,CATPRDYNEQFF
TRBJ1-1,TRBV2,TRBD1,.,TGTGCCAGCAGTGTAGGGACAGGGCTGAGCACTGAAGCTTTCTTT,CASSVGTGLSTEAFF
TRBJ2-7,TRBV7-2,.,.,TGTGCCAGCAGCTCAACAGGGAATCTAAGATTCGAGCAGTACTTC,CASSSTGNLRFEQYF
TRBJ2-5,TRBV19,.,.,TGTGCCAGTAGTATGAGCGGGTCCCAAGAGACCCAGTACTTC,CASSMSGSQETQYF
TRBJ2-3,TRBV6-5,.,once,TGTGCCAGCAGTTATCAGACAGGAACAGATACGCAGTATTTT,CASSYQTGTDTQYF
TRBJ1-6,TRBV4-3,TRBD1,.,TGCGCCAGCAGCCAAGATTTTGGACAGGATTCTTGGCCCCTCCACTTT,CASSQDFGQDSWPLHF
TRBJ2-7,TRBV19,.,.,TGTGCCAGTATGGGGGACGGGTATGGCGAGCAGTACTTC,CASMGDGYGEQYF
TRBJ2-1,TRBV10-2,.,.,TGCGCCAGCACCGAGGGGGGCTCCTACAATGAGCAGTTCTTC,CASTEGGSYNEQFF
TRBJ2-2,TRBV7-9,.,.,TGTGCCAGCAGCCCCTGGACAACCGGGGAGCTGTTTTTT,CASSPWTTGELFF